The T cell receptor beta chain described here comes from a study of blood T cells in healthy people across ages. A second PCR, run for roughly 7 to 12 cycles, used a sample-barcoded 5' primer plus a J-beta primer mix. Each CDR3 protein is one row after TCRdb ran MiXCR on the 5' RACE reads. This table holds under 1,100,000 distinct CDR3 sequences, roughly 24% found once. Germline CDR1 is LGHDT and CDR2 is YNNKEL (reference sequence). The CDR3 totals 17 residues. The data were also submitted as part of a second study, on T cells of mothers and their children.

The rearrangement joins TRBV3-1 to TRBJ2-5, with TRBD2 identical over 12 bases. The end of the DNA aligns better with TRBJ2-1, so the J call may be wrong. This sequence was found in a girl aged 2 to 9 in good health. Sequenced input: blood. CDR3 in DNA: TGTGCCAGCAGCCCCCGACCCCCTAGCGGGGGGGATAATGAGCAGTTCTTC. Protein product: CASSPRPPSGGDNEQFF.